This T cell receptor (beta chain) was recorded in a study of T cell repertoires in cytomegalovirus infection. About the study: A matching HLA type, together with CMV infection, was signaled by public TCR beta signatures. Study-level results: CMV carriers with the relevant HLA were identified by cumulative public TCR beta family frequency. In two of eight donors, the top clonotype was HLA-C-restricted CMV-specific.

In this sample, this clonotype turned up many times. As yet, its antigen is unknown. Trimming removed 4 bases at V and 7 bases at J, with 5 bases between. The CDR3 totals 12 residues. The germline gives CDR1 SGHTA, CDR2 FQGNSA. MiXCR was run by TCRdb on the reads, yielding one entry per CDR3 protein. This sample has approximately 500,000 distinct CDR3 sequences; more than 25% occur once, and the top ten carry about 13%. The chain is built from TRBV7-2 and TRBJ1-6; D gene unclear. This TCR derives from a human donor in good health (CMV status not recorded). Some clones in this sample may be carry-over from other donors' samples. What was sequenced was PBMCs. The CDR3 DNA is TGTGCCAGCAGCTCGGGAAATTCACCCCTCCACTTT. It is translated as CASSSGNSPLHF.